These T cell receptor beta chains were read from a single sample in a study of blood T cell repertoires in COVID-19. TCRdb keeps only in-frame clones here, not all; method: immunoSEQ multiplex PCR. The profile shows around 130,000 clones, approximately 77% of them singletons. Sequenced: peripheral blood. Receptor source: an elderly man with acute or convalescent COVID-19. CDR3s include the opening cysteine and the closing phenylalanine or tryptophan. The order of the fields is D gene, V gene, clone size, J gene, CDR3 DNA, CDR3 protein. A D gene is named only where the DNA matches it firmly. Not all rows give a size; the values are once, few, many and, for expanded clones, a class.

d_gene: -; v_gene: TRBV18; abundance: -; j_gene: TRBJ1-3; CDR3nt: TGTGCCAGCTCAGAGGGTACTGGAAACACCATATATTTT; CDR3aa: CASSEGTGNTIYF
d_gene: TRBD1; v_gene: TRBV6-1; abundance: -; j_gene: TRBJ2-7; CDR3nt: TGTGCCAGCAGTGAAACAGGGGCGTACGAGCAGTACTTC; CDR3aa: CASSETGAYEQYF
d_gene: -; v_gene: TRBV30; abundance: -; j_gene: TRBJ1-5; CDR3nt: TGTGCCTGGGAGGTTGGGGGGCAGCCCCAGCATTTT; CDR3aa: CAWEVGGQPQHF
d_gene: TRBD2; v_gene: TRBV11-3; abundance: -; j_gene: TRBJ2-3; CDR3nt: TGTGCCAGCAGCTTGCGGGGGGACTCGGATACGCAGTATTTT; CDR3aa: CASSLRGDSDTQYF
d_gene: -; v_gene: TRBV24-1; abundance: few; j_gene: TRBJ2-7; CDR3nt: TGTGCCACCAGTGACCAGTCCTCCTACGAGCAGTACTTC; CDR3aa: CATSDQSSYEQYF
d_gene: -; v_gene: TRBV6-6; abundance: many; j_gene: TRBJ2-2; CDR3nt: TGTGCCAGCAGTTACACTAACACCGGGGAGCTGTTTTTT; CDR3aa: CASSYTNTGELFF
d_gene: TRBD1; v_gene: TRBV5-6; abundance: -; j_gene: TRBJ1-2; CDR3nt: TGTGCCAGCAGCTTGAGGTGGGACAGGGAGTATGGCTACACCTTC; CDR3aa: CASSLRWDREYGYTF
d_gene: -; v_gene: TRBV9; abundance: many; j_gene: TRBJ2-1; CDR3nt: TGTGCCAGCAGCGTTCAGGGGTATGAGCAGTTCTTC; CDR3aa: CASSVQGYEQFF
d_gene: -; v_gene: TRBV19; abundance: few; j_gene: TRBJ2-3; CDR3nt: TGTGCCAGTAGTAAATACAGCGGCAGGGATACGCAGTATTTT; CDR3aa: CASSKYSGRDTQYF
d_gene: TRBD1; v_gene: TRBV2; abundance: -; j_gene: TRBJ1-5; CDR3nt: TGTGCCAGCAGTGAAGTTTGGGACAGGACCGCCAATCAGCCCCAGCATTTT; CDR3aa: CASSEVWDRTANQPQHF
d_gene: TRBD1; v_gene: TRBV6-5; abundance: -; j_gene: TRBJ2-1; CDR3nt: TGTGCCAGCAGAAACCCTACAGGGGGCGGTGAGCAGTTCTTC; CDR3aa: CASRNPTGGGEQFF
d_gene: -; v_gene: TRBV18; abundance: -; j_gene: TRBJ2-1; CDR3nt: TGTGCCAGCCGTACTGCCGGTGATGAGCAGTTCTTC; CDR3aa: CASRTAGDEQFF
d_gene: TRBD1; v_gene: TRBV27; abundance: -; j_gene: TRBJ2-3; CDR3nt: TGTGCCAGCAGTTTCCTCCGGGACAGGGGAGTGGGGACGCAGTATTTT; CDR3aa: CASSFLRDRGVGTQYF
d_gene: TRBD2; v_gene: TRBV7-3; abundance: -; j_gene: TRBJ2-7; CDR3nt: TGTGCCAGCAGCCGGGGGGGAGGTTACGAGCAGTACTTC; CDR3aa: CASSRGGGYEQYF
d_gene: TRBD1; v_gene: TRBV5-1; abundance: -; j_gene: TRBJ1-3; CDR3nt: TGCGCCAGCAGCTACACCGGGACAGCTGGAAACACCATATATTTT; CDR3aa: CASSYTGTAGNTIYF
d_gene: TRBD1; v_gene: TRBV2; abundance: few; j_gene: TRBJ2-2; CDR3nt: TGTGCCAGCAGGGCCGGGACAGGCTTCGTCGGGGAGCTGTTTTTT; CDR3aa: CASRAGTGFVGELFF